A single sample gave rise to the 17 T cell receptor beta chains below, sequenced in a study of blood T cell repertoires in COVID-19. TCRdb keeps only in-frame clones here, not all; method: immunoSEQ multiplex PCR. The data show 60,000 to 90,000 clones, 85% seen once. Source material: peripheral blood. The receptors here all came from a man in his 60s with COVID-19, enrolled during active disease.

The chain has TRBV3-1 (or the pseudogene TRBV3-2) and TRBJ1-1; maybe TRBD1 (5 bases). Germline loops: CDR1 LGHDT, CDR2 YNNKEL (reference sequence). The germline V and J ends were trimmed by 0 bases and 5 bases, with 28 bases remaining between them. CDR3 length equals 20 residues. This CDR3 reads CASSQDGGWGGVEKQTEAFF. The CDR3, as DNA: TGTGCCAGCAGCCAAGACGGAGGGTGGGGCGGGGTAGAGAAGCAGACTGAAGCTTTCTTT.

The chain joins TRBV7-2 to TRBJ2-7; the match to TRBD2 covers 12 bases. Germline loops: CDR1 SGHTA, CDR2 FQGNSA. V lost 5 bases, J lost 3 bases, and 2 bases stayed unmatched. The CDR3 extends over 14 amino acids. This CDR3 reads CASSRGLAGYEQYF. The CDR3 DNA follows: TGTGCCAGCAGCCGGGGACTAGCGGGCTACGAGCAGTACTTC. The full variable domain, completed using reference TRBV7-2 and TRBJ2-7, is GAGVSQSPSNKVTEKGKDVELRCDPISGHTALYWYRQSLGQGLEFLIYFQGNSAPDKSGLPSDRFSAERTGGSVSTLTIQRTQQEDSAVYLCASSRGLAGYEQYFGPGTRLTVT.

V gene TRBV10-3 combines with J gene TRBJ2-5; 7 bases map to TRBD2. From germline, CDR1 is ENHRY and CDR2 SYGVKD. The trim removed 6 bases at V and 0 bases at J, leaving 7 bases unmatched. This CDR3 contains 15 residues. The CDR3 loop reads CAIRPGLTYQETQYF. DNA of the CDR3: TGTGCCATCAGGCCGGGACTAACCTACCAAGAGACCCAGTACTTC.

This chain joins TRBV5-1 and TRBJ2-7; D not resolved. This CDR3 contains 15 residues. Germline-derived CDR1 and CDR2 are SGHRS and YFSETQ. Trimming took 2 bases from V and 2 from J, leaving 14 bases between them. This chain's CDR3 is CASSFSSSSAYEQYF. The CDR3 bases are TGCGCCAGCAGCTTTTCTAGTAGTAGTGCCTACGAGCAGTACTTC.

V gene TRBV9 combines with J gene TRBJ1-2; 7 bases align to TRBD1. CDR1 and CDR2 (germline): SGDLS, YYNGEE. The CDR3 has 17 residues. V gave up 4 bases and J gave up 4 bases; unmatched junction bases: 16. CDR3 in DNA: TGTGCCAGCAGCCAGGGCGGGGCAGGGGGAAGCGCCTATGGCTACACCTTC. It specifies CASSQGGAGGSAYGYTF.

The gene calls are TRBV7-2 and TRBJ2-3; 8 bases map to TRBD2. The CDR3 spans 15 residues. The germline V gene has CDR1 SGHTA and CDR2 FQGNSA. V lost 6 bases to trimming and J lost 6 bases; unmatched junction nucleotides: 11. The CDR3 nucleotides are TGTGCCAGCAGACAAGACGCGGGAGGTACGGATACGCAGTATTTT. This encodes CASRQDAGGTDTQYF.

The chain uses TRBV6-5 and TRBJ1-5, with D unclear. CDR1 MNHEY and CDR2 SVGAGI come from the germline V gene. Deletions cut 6 bases from V and 1 base from J, with 13 bases between. This CDR3 contains 15 residues. CDR3 region: CASRLLHASNQPQHF. The CDR3 DNA is TGTGCCAGCAGACTACTTCATGCAAGCAATCAGCCCCAGCATTTT.

This chain uses TRBV5-1 with TRBJ2-7; 8 bases fit TRBD2. The CDR3 covers 16 residues. J gave up 2 bases and V 4 bases, and 11 bases lay outside the gene matches. Per germline, CDR1 SGHRS and CDR2 YFSETQ. The CDR3 spells CASSLDGGGRAYEQYF. CDR3 DNA sequence: TGCGCCAGCAGCCTGGACGGGGGGGGCCGGGCCTACGAGCAGTACTTC.

V and J are TRBV28 and TRBJ1-2; TRBD1 matches 7 bases. Trimming at V came to 6 bases and at J to 6 bases, leaving 16 bases not matched to a gene. Germline values: CDR1 MDHEN, CDR2 SYDVKM. There are 16 residues in the CDR3. The CDR3 sequence is CASRPLLLGTAHGYTF. CDR3 coding DNA: TGTGCCAGCAGACCGTTGTTGCTCGGGACAGCCCATGGCTACACCTTC.

Concerning this clone itself: A much larger clone differs from this one at a single base, so this may be a read error. DNA of the CDR3: TGTGCCAGCAGCTTATCGGGGGGGCGCACAGATATGCAGTATTTT. Encoded protein: CASSLSGGRTDMQYF. The J gene is TRBJ2-3, the V gene TRBV7-3, with 8 positions matching TRBD2. CDR1 and CDR2 (germline): SGHTA, FQGTGA. This CDR3 has 15 amino acids.

The chain employs TRBV6-6 and TRBJ2-7; 7 bases match TRBD2. Losses at the gene ends were 8 bases for V and 3 bases for J; bases not matched to a gene: 4. The CDR3 has 12 residues. The germline V gene has CDR1 MNHNY and CDR2 SVGAGI (reference sequence). The CDR3 sequence: CASGDYSYEQYF. The CDR3 coding sequence is TGTGCCAGCGGGGACTATAGCTACGAGCAGTACTTC.

The CDR3 loop is CASTWTGLNEQYF. For the CDR3, the DNA is TGTGCCTCTACTTGGACAGGGCTGAACGAGCAGTACTTC. This chain joins TRBV30 and TRBJ2-7; 8 nucleotides match TRBD1. V dropped 7 bases and J dropped 5; count of bases not matched to a gene: 10. The length of the CDR3 is 13 residues. Germline assignment: CDR1 GTSNPN and CDR2 SVGIG (reference sequence).

The chain carries TRBV9 and TRBJ1-1, with TRBD1 as a possible D gene (5 bases). The CDR3 is 15 amino acids. Germline V gene lookup returns CDR1 SGDLS and CDR2 YYNGEE. Deletions cut 0 bases from V and 1 base from J, with 10 bases between. This chain's CDR3 is CASSVEVTANTEAFF. The CDR3 DNA follows: TGTGCCAGCAGCGTAGAGGTGACAGCGAACACTGAAGCTTTCTTT. The full variable domain, its missing parts supplied by reference TRBV9 and TRBJ1-1, is DSGVTQTPKHLITATGQRVTLRCSPRSGDLSVYWYQQSLDQGLQFLIQYYNGEERAKGNILERFSAQQFPDLHSELNLSSLELGDSALYFCASSVEVTANTEAFFGQGTRLTVV.

The chain links TRBV5-1 to TRBJ1-1, with D possibly being TRBD1 (6 bases). The germline gives CDR1 SGHRS, CDR2 YFSETQ. The CDR3 runs to 15 residues. The germline V and J ends were trimmed by 0 bases and 3 bases, with 12 bases remaining between them. The CDR3 bases are TGCGCCAGCAGCTTGGACGGGGGGGCGGACACTGAAGCTTTCTTT. Encoded protein: CASSLDGGADTEAFF.

V is TRBV6-6 and J is TRBJ1-2; unclear D gene. Germline V gives CDR1 MNHNY, CDR2 SVGAGI (reference sequence). The V gene lost 6 bases and the J gene lost 8 bases, with 16 bases spanning the gap. The CDR3 length is 13 residues. The DNA of the CDR3 is TGTGCCAGCAGCCCCGGCGGAATCAGCGGCTACACCTTC. Its translation is CASSPGGISGYTF.

The chain couples TRBV11-3 to TRBJ1-1; weak D call: TRBD1 (5 bases). Germline CDR1 SGHNT, CDR2 YENEEA. Trimming left V 1 base short and J 3 bases short, with 9 bases between. The CDR3 has 14 amino acids. The CDR3 DNA reads as TGTGCCAGCAGCTTAGGTCGGGGGGACACTGAAGCTTTCTTT. Its translation: CASSLGRGDTEAFF.

The chain links TRBV3-1 (or the pseudogene TRBV3-2) to TRBJ1-2; TRBD1 matches at 7 bases. Trimming removed 1 base from V and 4 bases from J; junction bases left unmatched: 6. Germline CDR1 LGHDT, CDR2 YNNKEL (reference sequence). The CDR3 totals 15 residues. CDR3 DNA sequence: TGTGCCAGCAGCCAAGCCGTGGGACAGCTCTATGGCTACACCTTC. Translating it yields CASSQAVGQLYGYTF.